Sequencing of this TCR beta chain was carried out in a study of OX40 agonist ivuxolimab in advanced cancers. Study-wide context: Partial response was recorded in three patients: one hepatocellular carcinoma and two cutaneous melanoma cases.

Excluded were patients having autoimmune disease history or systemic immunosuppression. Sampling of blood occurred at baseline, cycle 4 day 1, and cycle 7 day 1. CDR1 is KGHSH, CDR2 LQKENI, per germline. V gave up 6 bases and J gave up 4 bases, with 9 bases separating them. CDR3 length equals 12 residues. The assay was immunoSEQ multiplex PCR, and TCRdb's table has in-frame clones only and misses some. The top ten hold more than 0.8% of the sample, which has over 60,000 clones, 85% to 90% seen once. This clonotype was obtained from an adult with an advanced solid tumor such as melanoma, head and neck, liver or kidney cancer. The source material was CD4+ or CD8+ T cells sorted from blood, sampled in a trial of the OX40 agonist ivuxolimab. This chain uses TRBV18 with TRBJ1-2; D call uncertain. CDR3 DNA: TGTGCCAGCTCTGAGGACCGCTATGGCTACACCTTC. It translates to CASSEDRYGYTF.